Below, 25 T cell receptor beta chains from the same sample are listed, as sequenced in a study of regulatory T cells in long-lasting Graves disease. iRepertoire HTBI primers and Arm-PCR of CDR3 regions built TCR beta libraries. TCRdb independently ran MiXCR on the multiplex PCR reads; one entry per CDR3 protein. The repertoire has some 500,000 distinct CDR3 sequences, 13% of them found once; the top ten carry roughly a tenth. The sample's time point: newly diagnosed GD, antithyroid drugs for less than 3 months. From PBMCs, RNA was extracted and then used to make the TCR library. Separately, the same data were catalogued under a study of T cells in Graves' hyperthyroidism and ophthalmopathy.

This specimen was peripheral blood mononuclear cells (PBMCs), taken at new diagnosis, from a patient treated with antithyroid drugs. The receptors were gathered from a young man with Graves disease.

This clonotype was seen more than once but under ten times. This chain uses TRBV25-1 with TRBJ2-5, with 10 bases lining up with TRBD2. V trimming: 3 bases; J trimming: 3 bases; junction bases outside the gene matches: 1. The CDR3 runs to 14 residues. The germline V gene encodes CDR1 MGHDK and CDR2 SYGVNS. CDR3 region: CASSDTSGKETQYF. The CDR3 nucleotides are TGTGCCAGCAGTGACACTAGCGGGAAAGAGACCCAGTACTTC.

Many counts were recorded for this clonotype. The rearrangement joins TRBV11-2 to TRBJ2-5; possibly TRBD2 for D (6 bases). This CDR3 contains 14 residues. Trimming removed 7 bases at V and 1 base at J, with 13 bases between. Germline V gives CDR1 SGHAT, CDR2 FQNNGV. The CDR3 region is CASMAGLAQETQYF. Here the CDR3 DNA reads TGTGCCAGCATGGCGGGGCTCGCCCAAGAGACCCAGTACTTC. Full variable domain (missing parts from reference TRBV11-2 and TRBJ2-5): EAGVAQSPRYKIIEKRQSVAFWCNPISGHATLYWYQQILGQGPKLLIQFQNNGVVDDSQLPKDRFSAERLKGVDSTLKIQPAKLEDSAVYLCASMAGLAQETQYFGPGTRLLVL.

In its sample, this clonotype was seen a few times. A much more abundant neighbour one base away suggests this may be a read error. The rearrangement joins TRBV2 to TRBJ2-1; 10 bases fit TRBD2. The CDR3 runs to 13 residues. Germline CDR1 SNHLY, CDR2 FYNNEI. J lost 6 bases, V lost 9 bases, and 5 bases had no gene match. The CDR3 sequence: CASGASGGNEQFF. The DNA of the CDR3 is TGTGCCAGTGGCGCTAGCGGGGGCAATGAGCAGTTCTTC.

This clonotype was seen a handful of times. The chain joins TRBV7-6 to TRBJ2-3, with 8 bases aligning to TRBD2. This CDR3 has 14 residues. Germline V CDR1 and CDR2: SGHVS, FNYEAQ. Germline trimming cut 2 bases from V and 6 bases from J; bases unmatched to any gene: 4. The CDR3 DNA reads as TGTGCCAGCAGCTTACAGCGGGAGATGGATACGCAGTATTTT. Translating gives CASSLQREMDTQYF.

This clonotype was counted between two and nine times. The chain joins TRBV18 to TRBJ2-5; 9 bases line up with TRBD2. The J segment lost 5 bases and the V segment lost 4 bases, leaving 5 bases of the junction unmatched. Per germline, CDR1 KGHSH and CDR2 LQKENI. CDR3 length: 14 residues. The CDR3 DNA follows: TGTGCCAGCTCACATTGGACTAGCGTGGAGACCCAGTACTTC. Translation gives CASSHWTSVETQYF.

This clonotype appeared a few times. The genes are TRBV5-1 and TRBJ2-1, with D tentatively TRBD2 (5 bases). Trimming shortened V by 0 bases and J by 4 bases, and 14 bases separated the two germline ends. The CDR3 has 16 residues. Per germline, CDR1 SGHRS and CDR2 YFSETQ. CDR3 nucleotide sequence: TGCGCCAGCAGCTTGGGGGAGACGTCAGGTTACAATGAGCAGTTCTTC. It encodes CASSLGETSGYNEQFF.

The V and J genes are TRBV28 and TRBJ2-7; no firm D call. There are 11 residues in the CDR3. Trimming took 10 bases from V and 3 from J, leaving 10 bases between them. The germline gives CDR1 MDHEN, CDR2 SYDVKM. The CDR3, as DNA: TGTGCCACCGGCGCCCTCTACGAGCAGTACTTC. Its translation: CATGALYEQYF.

With regard to this clonotype: A far larger clone is just one base off, so this is likely a read error. The CDR3 does not end in the conserved phenylalanine or tryptophan, so this is likely a read error. The chain links TRBV27 to TRBJ2-1; perhaps D is TRBD1 or TRBD2 (5 bases each). The J call may be faulty, since TRBJ2-5 better matches the DNA end. Germline CDR1 reads MNHEY; CDR2 reads SMNVEV (reference sequence). The CDR3 covers 15 residues. CDR3 loop: CASSRKRDGSGTQYL. In DNA, the CDR3 is TGTGCCAGCAGTAGAAAGAGGGACGGATCAGGGACCCAGTACCTC.

CDR3 coding DNA: TGCAGCGTTGAAGATCTTTTTCGGGGGGACACTGAAGCTTTCTTT. Its translation is CSVEDLFRGDTEAFF. This chain uses TRBV29-1 with TRBJ1-1; D perhaps matches TRBD1 (5 bases). Trimming stripped 0 bases from V and 3 bases from J, with 14 bases between. The CDR3 runs 15 residues. The germline CDR1 and CDR2 sequences are SQVTM and ANQGSEA.

This clonotype was detected many times. V and J are TRBV5-1 and TRBJ1-5; D unclear. This CDR3 region has 13 residues. The ends were cut back, 1 base at V and 5 bases at J, with 7 bases in the middle. CDR1 is SGHRS, CDR2 YFSETQ, per germline. CDR3 protein: CASSLRGDQPQHF. As DNA, the CDR3 is TGCGCCAGCAGCTTGCGTGGGGATCAGCCCCAGCATTTT.

The chain combines TRBV6-1 with TRBJ2-2; 10 positions match TRBD2. The V and J ends lost 3 bases and 3 bases, in that order; junction bases with no gene match: 7. The germline gives CDR1 MNHNS, CDR2 SASEGT. The CDR3 covers 17 residues. The CDR3 region is CASSEFPSGRYTGELFF. The DNA for the CDR3 is TGTGCCAGCAGTGAGTTCCCTAGCGGGAGATACACCGGGGAGCTGTTTTTT.

This clonotype came up a few times. V usage is TRBV13 and J usage is TRBJ1-2; the D is unclear. Germline CDR1 and CDR2: PRHDT and FYEKMQ (reference sequence). V lost 2 bases and J 0 bases, leaving 13 bases between the germline ends. The CDR3 totals 16 residues. CDR3 sequence: CASSLYGSLTNYGYTF. CDR3 DNA sequence: TGTGCCAGCAGCTTATACGGCAGCCTTACTAACTATGGCTACACCTTC. The whole variable domain, remainder taken from reference TRBV13 and TRBJ1-2, is AAGVIQSPRHLIKEKRETATLKCYPIPRHDTVYWYQQGPGQDPQFLISFYEKMQSDKGSIPDRFSAQQFSDYHSELNMSSLELGDSALYFCASSLYGSLTNYGYTFGSGTRLTVV.

Comment on this clonotype: This may be a read error, as it is one base from a much larger clone. The V and J genes are TRBV24-1 and TRBJ2-7; 8 bases agree with TRBD2. The length of the CDR3 is 13 residues. The V gene end was trimmed by 7 bases and the J gene end by 3 bases; junction bases not matched to a gene: 4. Germline V gene lookup returns CDR1 KGHDR and CDR2 SFDVKD. This chain's CDR3 is CATSLGTSYEQYF. The CDR3 DNA reads as TGTGCCACCAGCCTCGGGACTAGCTACGAGCAGTACTTC.

Of note for this clonotype: With a much larger clone just one base away, this may be a read error. V gene TRBV20-1 combines with J gene TRBJ2-5; possible D gene TRBD1, 6 bases. The CDR3 extends over 14 amino acids. Germline V gives CDR1 DFQATT, CDR2 SNEGSKA (reference sequence). CDR3 residues: CGARAGQGKETQYF. CDR3 DNA sequence: TGCGGTGCTAGGGCGGGCCAGGGGAAAGAGACCCAGTACTTC.

On this clonotype: Just one base apart from a much larger clone, this may be a read error. V and J are TRBV5-1 and TRBJ2-7; D not certain. CDR3 size: 15 residues. Germline values: CDR1 SGHRS, CDR2 YFSETQ. The CDR3 DNA reads as TGCGCCAGCAGCTTGGGTCAGGTTCAGGCTTACGAGCGGTACTTC. Protein: CASSLGQVQAYERYF.

This chain joins TRBV18 and TRBJ2-7, with D tentatively TRBD1 (6 bases). Trimming removed 4 bases at V and 3 bases at J, with 16 bases between. The CDR3 totals 15 residues. The germline CDR1 and CDR2 sequences are KGHSH and LQKENI. The CDR3 reads CASSRTYGTNYEQYF. As DNA, the CDR3 is TGTGCCAGCTCACGGACGTATGGGACAAACTACGAGCAGTACTTC. The variable domain in full, with the rest retrieved from reference TRBV18 and TRBJ2-7, is NAGVMQNPRHLVRRRGQEARLRCSPMKGHSHVYWYRQLPEEGLKFMVYLQKENIIDESGMPKERFSAEFPKEGPSILRIQQVVRGDSAAYFCASSRTYGTNYEQYFGPGTRLTVT.

The chain is built from TRBV6-5 and TRBJ2-5; D uncertain. The length of the CDR3 is 15 residues. Between the trimmed V and J ends, which lost 0 bases and 3 bases, there was a span of 11 bases. The germline V gene encodes CDR1 MNHEY and CDR2 SVGAGI. Here the CDR3 reads CASSYSSRWEETQYF. The CDR3 nucleotides read TGTGCCAGCAGTTACTCTTCAAGGTGGGAAGAGACCCAGTACTTC.

This clonotype was detected many times. The chain has TRBV11-2 and TRBJ2-1; D is undetermined. V lost 3 bases, J lost 3 bases, and 3 bases lay in between. CDR3 size: 12 residues. In germline, CDR1 is SGHAT, CDR2 FQNNGV. CDR3: CASSFLYNEQFF. As DNA, the CDR3 is TGTGCCAGCAGCTTCCTCTACAATGAGCAGTTCTTC. Filled out from reference TRBV11-2 and TRBJ2-1, the complete variable domain reads EAGVAQSPRYKIIEKRQSVAFWCNPISGHATLYWYQQILGQGPKLLIQFQNNGVVDDSQLPKDRFSAERLKGVDSTLKIQPAKLEDSAVYLCASSFLYNEQFFGPGTRLTVL.

This clonotype appeared many times. CDR3 in DNA: TGTGCCAGCCAGGACAGGATTGGGAAACGACTAACCTACGAGCAGTACTTC. Its protein product is CASQDRIGKRLTYEQYF. The chain joins TRBV27 to TRBJ2-7, with 7 bases that match TRBD1. J lost 2 bases, V lost 8 bases, and 18 bases had no gene match. The CDR3 runs 17 residues. Looked up from germline, CDR1 is MNHEY and CDR2 is SMNVEV (reference sequence).

Ten or more counts support this clonotype. The V call is TRBV27, the J call TRBJ2-1, with 10 positions matching TRBD2. The CDR3 is made up of 18 amino acids. The junction had 17 bases not matched to a gene; V was cut back by 5 bases and J by 7 bases. Germline V CDR1 and CDR2: MNHEY, SMNVEV (reference sequence). CDR3: CASSPPLAGTSVRNEQFF. CDR3 DNA: TGTGCCAGCAGTCCCCCGCTGGCCGGGACTAGCGTGAGGAATGAGCAGTTCTTC.

This clonotype came up many times. The CDR3 sequence is CASSLRRISYNEQFF. CDR3 nucleotides: TGTGCCAGCAGCTTGCGTCGGATCTCCTACAATGAGCAGTTCTTC. The J gene is TRBJ2-1, the V gene TRBV5-6, with unresolved D. The germline CDR1 and CDR2 sequences are SGHDT and YYEEEE. Trimming left V 1 base short and J 0 bases short, with 8 bases between. The CDR3 length is 15 residues.

This clonotype appeared many times. The chain employs TRBV15 and TRBJ1-2, with 8 bases aligning to TRBD1. Germline V lookup: CDR1 LNHNV, CDR2 YYDKDF (reference sequence). The CDR3 sequence is 15 residues long. The V and J ends lost 1 base and 8 bases, in that order; junction bases with no gene match: 9. The CDR3 is CATSRGPTGVSGYTF. The CDR3 DNA reads TGTGCCACCAGCAGAGGCCCGACAGGGGTGAGCGGCTACACCTTC.

This clonotype was detected ten times or more. At one end, the junction sequence differs from germline, possibly due to a read error. The gene calls are TRBV5-1 and TRBJ2-3; the match to TRBD2 covers 9 bases. Germline CDR1 and CDR2: SGHRS and YFSETQ. This CDR3 has 15 amino acids. CDR3: CASSLALAGTDTQYF. CDR3 in DNA: TGTGCCAGCAGCTTAGCACTAGCGGGTACAGATACGCAGTATTTT.

This clonotype showed up just a few times. The CDR3 sequence: CASSLGGGENQPQHF. The CDR3 DNA is TGCGCCAGCAGCTTGGGGGGAGGGGAGAATCAGCCCCAGCATTTT. The chain is built from TRBV5-1 and TRBJ1-5; weak D call: TRBD1 (5 bases). The CDR3 runs 15 residues. V lost 0 bases to trimming and J lost 4 bases, with 11 bases between them. Germline CDR1 SGHRS, CDR2 YFSETQ.

This clonotype was counted at least ten times. This rearrangement joins TRBV2 to TRBJ2-3, with unresolved D. The CDR3 loop spans 12 amino acids. Germline V lookup: CDR1 SNHLY, CDR2 FYNNEI. V was cut by 3 bases and J by 11 bases, with 12 bases left in between. This CDR3 reads CASSDDPMEQYF. DNA for the CDR3: TGTGCCAGCAGTGATGATCCCATGGAGCAGTATTTT. Supplemented by reference TRBV2 and TRBJ2-3, the full variable domain reads EPEVTQTPSHQVTQMGQEVILRCVPISNHLYFYWYRQILGQKVEFLVSFYNNEISEKSEIFDDQFSVERPDGSNFTLKIRSTKLEDSAMYFCASSDDPMEQYFGPGTRLTVL.